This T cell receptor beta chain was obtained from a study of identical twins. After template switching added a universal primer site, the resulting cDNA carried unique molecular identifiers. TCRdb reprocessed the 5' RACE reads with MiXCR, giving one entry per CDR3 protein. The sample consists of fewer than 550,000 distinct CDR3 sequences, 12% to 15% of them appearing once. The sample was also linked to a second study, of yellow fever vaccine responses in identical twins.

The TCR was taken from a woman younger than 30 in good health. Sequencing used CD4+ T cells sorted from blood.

CDR3 sequence reads: CASSQDPGAQETQYF. The CDR3 DNA sequence: TGTGCCAGCAGCCAAGATCCGGGGGCCCAAGAGACCCAGTACTTC. The chain combines TRBV4-2 with TRBJ2-5; D possibly uses TRBD1 or TRBD2 (6 bases each). V lost 0 bases and J lost 1, with 9 bases in between. Looked up from germline, CDR1 is LGHNA and CDR2 is YNFKEQ. The CDR3 is made up of 15 amino acids.